This TCR beta chain comes out of a study of T-cell memory formation after mild COVID-19 (dated by TCRdb to the early 2020s). Broadly, across the study: TCR sequence clusters from the two donors were largely donor specific. In two donors, T-cell clones that expanded and contracted after mild COVID-19 were followed by sequencing TCRalpha and TCRbeta repertoires longitudinally. The cohort comprised two young, previously healthy adult volunteers, one female and one male. The research as a whole found: Whether the second-wave clones peaking on day 37 were SARS-CoV-2 specific was not confirmed. The study covered only two mild cases, and larger cohorts including severe cases with pre-infection samples were considered necessary. Some responding clones were found in pre-infection memory, which suggests that pre-existing cross-reactive memory T cells took part in the SARS-CoV-2 response. Contracting CD4+ clones appeared mostly in the CM and EM memory subsets, whereas CD8+ clones were enriched in EMRA. Clones that contracted from day 15 to 85 showed balanced CD4/CD8 phenotypes, whereas a second wave of clones that expanded from day 15 to 37 leaned towards CD4+.

Points on this clonotype: Its antigen remains unidentified. Base qualities were left out, and no much larger clone turns up one base away.

V loses 1 base, J loses 1 base, and the germline ends lie 14 bases apart. The germline V gene provides CDR1 SNHLY and CDR2 FYNNEI. The CDR3, from cysteine to phenylalanine, totals 16 residues. Only the CDR3 part of the read is kept: 48 bases, read in frame from the first base. PBMCs were isolated by Ficoll-Paque density gradient centrifugation. Sequencer: Illumina NovaSeq 6000. TCRalpha and TCRbeta cDNA libraries were constructed by 5'RACE with constant-segment primers, with sample barcodes and unique molecular identifiers being introduced. Trizol reagent was used to extract RNA from every sample. The libraries were amplified in two PCR steps, and the second step added a second sample barcode and Illumina TruSeq adapters. Sequencing of libraries was performed on an Illumina NovaSeq with 2 x 150 bp paired-end reads. In the paper's pipeline: Demultiplexing of reads and collapsing into UMI-guided consensus sequences were performed with migec v1.2.7. Using mixcr v2.1.11, the UMI consensuses were aligned to TRA and TRB V and J templates and assembled into clonotypes. A clonotype was counted as expanded or contracted only if both edgeR and NoisET called the change significant, with noise models trained on biological replicates. edgeR calls used a false discovery rate-adjusted p below 0.01 and a log2 fold-change threshold of 1. As an exploratory analysis of dynamics, max-normalized trajectories of the 1000 most abundant clonotypes were examined by PCA with hierarchical clustering. Separately sequenced CD4+ and CD8+ repertoires were used to assign a CD4 or CD8 phenotype to each responding clone. TCRdb took the public reads, trimmed them with fastp at Q25, ran MiXCR for clone calling and kept in-frame beta chains. Rows merge per CDR3 protein into single entries with the most common DNA and genes. The V and J calls and clone size come from TCRdb's table, not from the authors' own analysis. In all, the sample holds under 550,000 distinct CDR3 sequences, and 15% to 20% of those were seen once. Approximately 13% of the sample belongs to the ten largest clones.

The TCR originated in an adult woman who had mild COVID-19 (a few samples of this study predate the infection). The sample titles of this study are shuffled in the database, so cell type and time point are left out; the donor was told from shared clones. Recombination connected TRBV2 to TRBJ2-7; the D gene lacks a confident call. The source material was PBMCs or a T cell subset sorted from them (not recorded which). For the CDR3, the sequence is CASSEESGTVSYEQYF. The DNA reads as follows: TGTGCCAGCAGTGAAGAATCGGGTACAGTATCCTACGAGCAGTACTTC.